This T cell receptor (beta chain) was identified during a study of blood T cell repertoires in COVID-19. About the study: Samples of COVID-19 (acute and convalescent) were obtained from the United States, Italy and Spain. PBMCs, B-cell-depleted T cells, or T cells were the source of the cDNA or gDNA that made up the material.

Original processing methods: Amplifying reference gene primers gave estimates of nucleated cell counts. The protocol was immunoSEQ multiplex PCR, while the TCRdb copy is restricted to in-frame clones and leaves out a portion. D and trimming come from the DNA, and the V and J calls and clone size come from that table. The sample consists of roughly 20,000 clones, roughly 91% of them appearing once. This clonotype was obtained from a human donor in a cohort sampled during active COVID-19. Sequences were obtained from peripheral blood.

CDR3 amino acids: CASSSYRGTGANVLTF. Here the CDR3 DNA reads TGTGCCAGCTCATCGTACAGGGGCACTGGGGCCAACGTCCTGACTTTC. The chain is built from TRBV18 and TRBJ2-6, with 7 bases aligning to TRBD1. V lost 5 bases to trimming and J lost 2 bases; unmatched junction nucleotides: 6. The CDR3 is 16 amino acids. Germline values: CDR1 KGHSH, CDR2 LQKENI.